This paragraph covers one TCR beta chain sequence. This specimen belongs to a study of blood T cell repertoires in COVID-19. Germline V gives CDR1 MNHEY, CDR2 SVGAGI. The CDR3 sequence is 10 residues long. Trimming shortened V by 8 bases and J by 9 bases, and 8 bases separated the two germline ends. Libraries were prepared by immunoSEQ multiplex PCR; TCRdb keeps only in-frame clonotypes and omits some of them. The sample contains a few hundred thousand clones, more than 80% of which appear only once. The chain is built from TRBV6-5 and TRBJ1-5; no clear D gene. Sequencing used PBMCs or T cells enriched from blood (not recorded which). This TCR came from a man younger than 45 who had recovered from COVID-19. The CDR3 region is CASLSGPQHF. For the CDR3, the DNA is TGTGCCAGCCTCTCGGGGCCCCAGCATTTT.